A selection of T cell receptor beta chains follows, all from one sample in a study of cytomegalovirus exposure and HLA in healthy donors. Produced via immunoSEQ multiplex PCR; TCRdb's table is partial and in-frame only. The sample lists around 150,000 clones, just under 65% occurring once. Sequences were obtained from PBMCs. The receptor set was obtained from an older woman in good health and CMV-seropositive. Each CDR3 is given with its conserved first and last residue. Fields, in order: clone size, J gene, V gene, CDR3 length, CDR3 protein. Clone sizes are given selectively: once, few, many, or a class where the clone is expanded.

.	TRBJ2-2	TRBV28	19	CASNPRPSGRVANTGELFF
.	TRBJ2-7	TRBV6-6	15	CASSQTSGSGYEQYF
.	TRBJ2-7	TRBV11-2	13	CASSKNRIYEQYF
.	TRBJ2-1	TRBV9	15	CASSVGGGSYNEQFF
.	TRBJ2-7	TRBV6-5	15	CASSPTRGQIYEQYF
.	TRBJ2-3	TRBV9	16	CASSDLAGVRTDTQYF
.	TRBJ2-5	TRBV7-2	15	CASSSGFSRSGTQYF
.	TRBJ2-2	TRBV7-2	16	CASSPQGPAVSGELFF
.	TRBJ1-1	TRBV6-1	14	CASSLLFRDNEAFF
.	TRBJ2-3	TRBV25-1	13	CASGPEVPDTQYF
.	TRBJ2-2	TRBV5-4	16	CASSRPSGANTGELFF
.	TRBJ2-1	TRBV5-1	14	CASRPRQGHNEQFF
.	TRBJ2-7	TRBV10-3	15	CAISSLQTGVYEQYF
.	TRBJ1-2	TRBV9	14	CASSVAGDSYGYTF
.	TRBJ2-7	TRBV18	14	CASSAYSQGNEQYF
.	TRBJ1-1	TRBV7-9	14	CASSRFLLNTEAFF
.	TRBJ2-7	TRBV6-1	15	CASTTLAGGTYEQYF
few	TRBJ1-1	TRBV6-6	11	CASSSSSRAFF
.	TRBJ2-5	TRBV30	13	CAWRSDWEETQYF
.	TRBJ1-5	TRBV28	14	CASSSLISNQPQHF
.	TRBJ2-1	TRBV4-1	17	CASSQYGLAGAYNEQFF
few	TRBJ2-7	TRBV28	16	CASSPGGVRAPYEQYF
few	TRBJ2-1	TRBV14	16	CASSPKGLAVWNEQFF
.	TRBJ1-1	TRBV5-4	13	CASSFDISTEAFF
.	TRBJ1-4	TRBV4-1	15	CASSQTGTLGEKLFF
few	TRBJ1-5	TRBV5-1	15	CASSKDRVSNQPQHF
.	TRBJ2-7	TRBV7-8	16	CASSLLGSRGTYEQYF
.	TRBJ1-2	TRBV28	16	CASSFTGTAFNYGYTF
.	TRBJ2-7	TRBV7-8	15	CASSLRGPSSYEQYF
.	TRBJ1-1	TRBV6-6	16	CASSSLYWGEGTEAFF
.	TRBJ2-1	TRBV5-1	16	CASSLAAGVGYNEQFF
.	.	TRBV7-2	13	CASSSTGGYEQYF
.	TRBJ1-5	TRBV30	13	CAWSDQGDQPQHF
few	TRBJ1-5	TRBV4-1	15	CASSQVVSINQPQHF
few	TRBJ2-1	TRBV5-6	16	CASSWGTSGTYNEQFF
.	TRBJ1-1	TRBV7-9	12	CASSFGQGGAFF
few	TRBJ1-1	TRBV4-3	14	CASSLSQRGTEAFF
.	TRBJ1-5	TRBV10-3	19	CAISESRTGGPISNQPQHF
few	TRBJ2-7	TRBV27	19	CASSLSAPGTRLPVHEQYF
.	TRBJ2-7	TRBV7-2	13	CASSLRGVYEQYF
few	TRBJ1-1	TRBV7-9	13	CASSAQTGTEAFF
few	TRBJ1-2	TRBV18	15	CASSPDRGLGYGYTF
few	TRBJ1-5	TRBV28	14	CASRTDRAGQPQHF
.	TRBJ1-2	TRBV6-6	11	CASSGGDGYTF
.	TRBJ2-1	TRBV6-1	16	CASSERGDLGYNEQFF
.	TRBJ1-1	TRBV4-1	14	CASSQDQANTEAFF
.	TRBJ1-3	TRBV4-1	17	CASSQGRMGAIGNTIYF
.	TRBJ2-7	TRBV4-2	14	CASSQVRAGIEQYF